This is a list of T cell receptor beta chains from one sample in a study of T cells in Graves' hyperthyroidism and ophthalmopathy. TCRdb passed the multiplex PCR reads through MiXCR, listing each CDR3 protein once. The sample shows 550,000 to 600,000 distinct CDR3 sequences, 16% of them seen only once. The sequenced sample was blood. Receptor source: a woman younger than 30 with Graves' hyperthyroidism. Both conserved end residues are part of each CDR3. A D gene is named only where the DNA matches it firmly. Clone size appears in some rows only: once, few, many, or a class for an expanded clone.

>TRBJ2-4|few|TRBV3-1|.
CASSRVIGPSIAKNIQYF
TGTGCCAGCAGCCGCGTCATAGGCCCTTCAATAGCCAAAAACATTCAGTACTTC
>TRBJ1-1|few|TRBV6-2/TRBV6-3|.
CASSSISRAFF
TGTGCCAGCAGTTCGATTTCTCGAGCTTTCTTT
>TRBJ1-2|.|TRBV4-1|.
CASSQGRPYGYTF
TGCGCCAGCAGCCAAGGCCGACCATATGGCTACACCTTC
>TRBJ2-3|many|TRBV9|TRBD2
CASSGGLAGITDTQYF
TGTGCCAGCAGCGGGGGACTAGCGGGGATCACAGATACGCAGTATTTT
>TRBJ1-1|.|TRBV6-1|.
CASSPTTGWGETEAFF
TGTGCCAGCAGTCCGACGACCGGGTGGGGAGAAACTGAAGCTTTCTTT
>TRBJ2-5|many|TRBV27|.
CASTPVRGAETQYF
TGTGCCAGCACCCCCGTCAGAGGGGCGGAGACCCAGTACTTC
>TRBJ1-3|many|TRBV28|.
CASSLGGAISGNTIYF
TGTGCCAGCAGTTTAGGGGGGGCCATCTCTGGAAACACCATATATTTT
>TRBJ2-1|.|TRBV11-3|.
CASSLVVSSLNEQFF
TGTGCCAGCAGCTTGGTCGTGAGCAGTCTTAATGAGCAGTTCTTC
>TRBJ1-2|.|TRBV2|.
CAIAYRMTLGYTF
TGTGCCATCGCCTATCGAATGACTCTGGGGTACACCTTC
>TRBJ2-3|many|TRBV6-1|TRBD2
CASSAGALAGSSTDTQYF
TGTGCCAGCAGTGCAGGGGCACTAGCGGGATCTAGCACAGATACGCAGTATTTT
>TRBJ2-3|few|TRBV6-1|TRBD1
CASSGQGADPQYF
TGTGCCAGCAGTGGACAGGGGGCAGATCCGCAGTATTTT
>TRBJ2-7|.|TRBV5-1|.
CASSLGAGSYNEQYF
TGCGCCAGCAGCTTGGGGGCGGGCTCCTACAATGAGCAGTACTTC
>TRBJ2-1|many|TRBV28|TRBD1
CASTYTPAGGNEQFF
TGTGCCAGCACCTATACCCCCGCAGGGGGAAATGAGCAGTTCTTC
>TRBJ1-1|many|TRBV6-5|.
CASSYSTRNTEAFF
TGTGCCAGCAGTTACTCGACCAGGAACACTGAAGCTTTCTTT
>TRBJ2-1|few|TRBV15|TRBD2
CATSREREALPNEQFF
TGTGCCACCAGCAGAGAACGGGAGGCCCTCCCCAATGAGCAGTTCTTC
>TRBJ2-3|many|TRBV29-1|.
CSVGEWGVTDTQYF
TGCAGCGTTGGGGAGTGGGGCGTTACAGATACGCAGTATTTT
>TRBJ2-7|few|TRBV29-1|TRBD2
CSVGLGTSGSPLHEQYF
TGCAGCGTTGGCCTTGGGACTAGCGGGAGCCCCCTCCACGAGCAGTACTTC
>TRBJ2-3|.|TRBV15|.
CATGMEMEDTQYF
TGTGCCACCGGCATGGAGATGGAAGATACGCAGTATTTT
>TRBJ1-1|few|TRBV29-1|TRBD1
CSVEDGTGGFTEAFF
TGCAGCGTTGAAGACGGGACAGGGGGCTTCACTGAAGCTTTCTTT
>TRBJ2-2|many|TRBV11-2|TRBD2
CASSLLAGVGELFF
TGTGCCAGCAGCTTGCTAGCGGGAGTCGGGGAGCTGTTTTTT
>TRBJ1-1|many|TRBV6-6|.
CASSYPHSGTRWTEAFF
TGTGCCAGCAGTTACCCGCATTCGGGGACGCGTTGGACTGAAGCTTTCTTT
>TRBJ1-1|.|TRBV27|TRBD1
CACSLGGGGRMAFF
TGTGCCTGCAGTTTGGGAGGGGGCGGTCGAATGGCTTTCTTT
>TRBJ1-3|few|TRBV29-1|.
CSALTDSGNTIYF
TGCAGCGCCCTGACAGACTCTGGAAACACCATATATTTT
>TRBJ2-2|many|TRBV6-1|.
CASRLTGNTGELFF
TGTGCCAGCAGACTGACAGGGAACACCGGGGAGCTGTTTTTT
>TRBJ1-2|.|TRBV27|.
CASSLGGTSYGYTF
TGTGCCAGCAGTTTAGGTGGCACTTCCTATGGCTACACCTTC
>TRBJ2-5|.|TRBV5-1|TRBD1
CASSLGRGQGLETQYF
TGCGCCAGCAGCTTGGGTAGGGGACAGGGCTTGGAGACCCAGTACTTC
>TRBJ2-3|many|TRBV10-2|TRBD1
CASRTGASTDTQYF
TGCGCCAGTCGGACAGGTGCTAGCACAGATACGCAGTATTTT
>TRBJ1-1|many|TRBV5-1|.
CASRLDSTEAFF
TGCGCCAGCAGGTTAGACTCCACTGAAGCTTTCTTT
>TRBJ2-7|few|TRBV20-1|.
CSARVTSTEQYF
TGCAGTGCTAGAGTAACTAGTACGGAGCAGTACTTC
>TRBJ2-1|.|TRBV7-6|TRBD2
CASSLRSSGGYNEQFF
TGTGCCAGCAGCTTACGGTCTAGCGGAGGTTACAATGAGCAGTTCTTC
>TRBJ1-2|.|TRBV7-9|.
CASSEDSFYGYTF
TGTGCCAGCAGCGAAGACAGCTTCTATGGCTACACCTTC
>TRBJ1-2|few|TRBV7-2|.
CASSATRGGRESGYTF
TGTGCCAGCAGCGCTACCCGGGGGGGCAGGGAATCTGGCTACACCTTC
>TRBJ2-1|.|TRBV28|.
CASSELSGAYNEQFF
TGTGCCAGCAGTGAACTATCGGGAGCCTACAATGAGCAGTTCTTC
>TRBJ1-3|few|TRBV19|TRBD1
CASSIKKGAAGNTIYF
TGTGCCAGTAGTATTAAAAAGGGGGCGGCTGGAAACACCATATATTTT
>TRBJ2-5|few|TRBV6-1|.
CASSSYDRSETQYF
TGTGCCAGCAGTTCGTACGACAGGTCTGAGACCCAGTACTTC
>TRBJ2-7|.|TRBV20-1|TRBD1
CSAPTTTGGPEQYF
TGCAGTGCCCCTACAACAACAGGGGGCCCCGAGCAGTACTTC
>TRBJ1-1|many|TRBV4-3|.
CASSQRPDLNTEAFF
TGCGCCAGCAGCCAACGACCAGATTTGAACACTGAAGCTTTCTTT
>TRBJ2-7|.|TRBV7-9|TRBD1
CASNRDSIYEQYF
TGTGCCAGCAACCGGGACAGTATCTACGAGCAGTACTTC
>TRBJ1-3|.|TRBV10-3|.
CAISDGGGSGNTIYF
TGTGCCATCAGTGATGGGGGAGGCTCTGGAAACACCATATATTTT
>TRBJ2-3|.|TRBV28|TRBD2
CASSFPGTTREPYF
TGTGCCAGCAGTTTCCCCGGGACTACCCGCGAGCCGTATTTT
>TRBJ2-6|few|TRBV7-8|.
CASSLGWGSGANVLTF
TGTGCCAGCAGCTTAGGTTGGGGTTCGGGGGCCAACGTCCTGACTTTC
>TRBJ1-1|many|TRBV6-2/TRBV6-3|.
CASRWIENTEAFF
TGTGCCAGCAGATGGATAGAGAACACTGAAGCTTTCTTT
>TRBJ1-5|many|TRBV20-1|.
CSARDTRVHQPQHF
TGCAGTGCTAGAGATACCAGGGTCCATCAGCCCCAGCATTTT